These T cell receptor beta chains were read from a single sample in a study of CD8 T cells in Susac syndrome. Each CDR3 protein is one row after TCRdb ran MiXCR on the immunoSEQ multiplex PCR reads. The sample yields 200,000 to 250,000 distinct CDR3 sequences, 80% to 95% seen once. Sequences were obtained from CD4+ T cells from PBMCs. Receptors were obtained from a human donor with multiple sclerosis. CDR3s include the opening cysteine and the closing phenylalanine or tryptophan. The order of the fields is J gene, V gene, D gene, clone size, CDR3 protein, CDR3 DNA. The D gene is left open where the match is weak. A row's size may be missing; if present it is once, few, many or a size class.

TRBJ2-2,TRBV2,TRBD1,.,CASIGTGGAGELFF,TGTGCCAGCATTGGGACAGGGGGGGCCGGGGAGCTGTTTTTT
TRBJ2-5,TRBV5-6,.,.,CASSPLGGLSRQETQYF,TGTGCCAGCAGCCCCCTTGGGGGGCTGAGTCGACAAGAGACCCAGTACTTC
TRBJ2-7,TRBV25-1,.,.,CASSGPYYEQYF,TGTGCCAGCAGCGGGCCCTACTACGAGCAGTACTTC
TRBJ1-6,TRBV10-3,.,once,CAISDQGLGGSPLHF,TGTGCCATCAGTGACCAGGGACTCGGCGGTTCACCCCTCCACTTT
TRBJ2-1,TRBV29-1,.,.,CSVEEPYYNEQFF,TGCAGCGTTGAAGAGCCTTATTACAATGAGCAGTTCTTC
TRBJ1-5,TRBV15,TRBD1,.,CATSRERQGNSNQPQHF,TGTGCCACCAGCAGAGAGAGACAGGGAAATAGCAATCAGCCCCAGCATTTT
TRBJ2-3,TRBV6-1,TRBD2,.,CASSEPGTSGSDTQYF,TGTGCCAGCAGTGAACCCGGGACTAGCGGATCAGATACGCAGTATTTT
TRBJ2-5,TRBV24-1,TRBD1,.,CATSFGQGAGKTQYF,TGTGCCACCAGTTTCGGGCAGGGGGCTGGGAAGACCCAGTACTTC
TRBJ2-2,TRBV19,.,.,CASTGGMVFGELFF,TGTGCCAGTACCGGCGGGATGGTGTTCGGGGAGCTGTTTTTT
TRBJ1-1,TRBV12-5,.,.,CASGLVLGQGTEAFF,TGTGCTAGTGGTTTGGTACTGGGGCAGGGAACTGAAGCTTTCTTT
TRBJ1-2,TRBV10-3,.,.,CAISESGGAVNYGYTF,TGTGCCATCAGTGAGTCGGGAGGGGCGGTTAACTATGGCTACACCTTC
TRBJ1-2,TRBV28,TRBD1,.,CASSLWDRSHGYTF,TGTGCCAGCAGTTTATGGGACAGGTCCCATGGCTACACCTTC
TRBJ2-5,TRBV7-9,.,.,CASSFGTYETQYF,TGTGCCAGCAGCTTCGGGACATACGAGACCCAGTACTTC
TRBJ1-1,TRBV4-2,.,.,CASSTPRGGEAFF,TGTGCCAGCAGCACCCCTAGAGGAGGTGAAGCTTTCTTT
TRBJ1-2,TRBV2,TRBD1,.,CATHMTDRGILTF,TGTGCCACCCACATGACGGACAGGGGGATTCTCACCTTC
TRBJ2-5,TRBV6-2/TRBV6-3,TRBD2,.,CASSYYRPGLRETQYF,TGTGCCAGCAGTTATTACCGTCCGGGACTACGGGAGACCCAGTACTTC
TRBJ1-4,TRBV19,.,.,CASTQTGFGEKLFF,TGTGCCAGTACTCAAACAGGGTTTGGGGAAAAACTGTTTTTT
TRBJ2-7,TRBV12-3/TRBV12-4,.,.,CASSPSATGEQYF,TGTGCCAGCAGTCCCTCGGCCACTGGGGAGCAGTACTTC
TRBJ1-5,TRBV12-3/TRBV12-4,.,.,CASGGTGPQHF,TGTGCCAGCGGGGGTACTGGGCCCCAGCATTTT
TRBJ2-5,TRBV11-2,.,.,CASSRSVKGGETQYF,TGTGCCAGCAGCCGGAGTGTTAAGGGCGGAGAGACCCAGTACTTC
TRBJ2-3,TRBV12-3/TRBV12-4,.,.,CASAGYDTQYF,TGTGCCAGCGCTGGATACGATACGCAGTATTTT
TRBJ1-1,TRBV12-3/TRBV12-4,TRBD1,.,CASTQGAWAGAFF,TGTGCCAGCACTCAGGGGGCTTGGGCAGGGGCTTTCTTT
TRBJ1-2,TRBV29-1,.,.,CSYSTGNYGYTF,TGCAGCTACTCGACAGGAAACTATGGCTACACCTTC
TRBJ2-5,TRBV5-1,.,once,CASTGGPGLETQYF,TGCGCCAGCACAGGAGGGCCAGGGCTGGAGACCCAGTACTTC
TRBJ1-2,TRBV28,TRBD1,once,CASKGQGAVSGGYTF,TGTGCCAGCAAGGGGCAGGGGGCCGTCTCTGGTGGCTACACCTTC
TRBJ2-6,TRBV12-3/TRBV12-4,.,.,CASSPRPSGANVLTF,TGTGCCAGCAGCCCGCGTCCCTCTGGGGCCAACGTCCTGACTTTC
TRBJ1-1,TRBV7-8,TRBD1,.,CASRVVGTGDTEAFF,TGTGCCAGCAGGGTCGTGGGGACAGGGGACACTGAAGCTTTCTTT
TRBJ2-7,TRBV5-1,.,.,CASSLTLGYEQYF,TGCGCCAGCAGCCTCACGCTCGGGTACGAGCAGTACTTC
TRBJ1-2,TRBV29-1,.,.,CSVEGGRVDYGYTF,TGCAGCGTTGAAGGTGGACGGGTCGACTATGGCTACACCTTC
TRBJ1-2,TRBV6-5,.,.,CASTRDNAQNGYTF,TGTGCCAGTACGAGGGATAATGCCCAAAATGGCTACACCTTC
TRBJ2-3,TRBV5-1,TRBD1,.,CASSLEGRGLTDTQYF,TGCGCCAGCAGCTTGGAGGGCAGGGGGTTGACAGATACGCAGTATTTT
TRBJ2-1,TRBV6-5,.,.,CASSYGLGVWDNEQFF,TGTGCCAGCAGTTACGGCCTGGGAGTTTGGGACAATGAGCAGTTCTTC
TRBJ2-7,TRBV6-1,.,.,CASSEAQVRQYF,TGTGCCAGCAGTGAAGCCCAGGTCCGGCAGTACTTC
TRBJ1-6,TRBV4-2,.,once,CASSQEGNSGNSPLHF,TGTGCCAGCAGCCAAGAAGGGAACAGCGGTAATTCACCCCTCCACTTT
TRBJ1-5,TRBV6-1,.,.,CASSEVPGPQWPPQHF,TGTGCCAGCAGTGAAGTACCCGGGCCCCAATGGCCCCCCCAGCATTTT
TRBJ2-7,TRBV19,.,.,CASSPKTGLSEQYF,TGTGCCAGTAGCCCCAAGACGGGGCTTTCCGAGCAGTACTTC
TRBJ2-3,TRBV5-1,.,.,CASSLNGHSTDTQYF,TGCGCCAGCAGCTTGAACGGGCATAGCACAGATACGCAGTATTTT
TRBJ1-2,TRBV4-1,.,.,CASSQGGRFYTF,TGCGCCAGCAGCCAAGGCGGCAGGTTCTACACCTTC
TRBJ1-1,TRBV28,TRBD1,.,CASSQTGTGVAEAFF,TGTGCCAGCAGTCAGACCGGGACAGGGGTCGCTGAAGCTTTCTTT
TRBJ2-4,TRBV5-1,.,.,CASSFEGSKNIQYF,TGCGCCAGCAGCTTTGAGGGGAGCAAAAACATTCAGTACTTC
TRBJ2-5,TRBV12-5,TRBD2,.,CASAPGGARETQYF,TGTGCTAGTGCCCCCGGGGGGGCGCGAGAGACCCAGTACTTC
TRBJ1-3,TRBV10-3,.,.,CAIRTRGSGNTIYF,TGTGCCATCAGGACTCGAGGCTCTGGAAACACCATATATTTT
TRBJ1-4,TRBV7-9,.,.,CASSLGLGNEKLFF,TGTGCCAGCAGCTTGGGTCTGGGAAATGAAAAACTGTTTTTT
TRBJ2-2,TRBV15,.,.,CATSRDPVTGELFF,TGTGCCACCAGCAGAGATCCTGTCACCGGGGAGCTGTTTTTT
TRBJ2-7,TRBV27,.,.,CASSKIGYEQYF,TGTGCCAGCAGTAAAATAGGCTACGAGCAGTACTTC